What follows describes a single TCR beta chain. Its antigen is not identified. The length of the CDR3 is 15 residues. J gave up 6 bases and V 7 bases, and 11 bases lay outside the gene matches. The V gene's germline CDR1 is SNHLY and CDR2 FYNNEI. Building the TCR beta libraries relied on iRepertoire HTBI primers, and CDR3 regions underwent Arm-PCR. MiXCR, run by TCRdb on the multiplex PCR reads, gives a single entry per CDR3 protein. This table has 650,000 to 850,000 distinct CDR3 sequences, about 32% appearing once. Time point described: persistent/refractory GD, antithyroid drugs over 5 years with positive TRAb. TCR sequences were obtained from RNA taken from PBMCs. Patients all came to the study from an endocrinology department in Xi'an, China. The sample comes from a study of regulatory T cells in long-lasting Graves disease. Regarding the study as a whole: Persistent Graves' patients had lower TCR diversity than newly diagnosed ones. Authors noted too few samples as a limitation.

V is TRBV2 and J is TRBJ2-2; TRBD2 aligns across 7 bases. The sequencing here drew on peripheral blood mononuclear cells (PBMCs), taken when the disease was refractory, from a patient treated with antithyroid drugs. This clonotype was obtained from a female donor with Graves disease. This CDR3 is CASTPGAGVSGELFF. For the CDR3, the DNA is TGTGCCAGCACCCCTGGCGCGGGAGTCTCCGGGGAGCTGTTTTTT.